The clone carrying this TCR beta chain has more than one count but fewer than ten. Sequenced by immunoSEQ multiplex PCR; TCRdb stores in-frame clones only, minus some. The data contain about 170,000 clones, around 87% of them singletons. The record originates from a study of blood T cell repertoires in COVID-19. Looking at the study overall: Sample material is recorded as cDNA or gDNA derived from T cells, B-cell-depleted T cells, or PBMCs.

The V end was cut by 7 bases, the J end by 2 bases, with 16 bases between. CDR1 and CDR2 (germline): SGHRS, YFSETQ. This CDR3 has 15 residues. Material: peripheral blood. The receptor comes from a woman of 80 years or more with COVID-19, enrolled during active disease. The chain joins TRBV5-1 to TRBJ2-1; TRBD1 is a possible D gene (6 bases). The CDR3 DNA is TGCGCCAGCCGCCCCGAGGGGGAGACCTACAATGAGCAGTTCTTC. As protein: CASRPEGETYNEQFF.